The clone carrying this T cell receptor (beta chain) was recorded many times. Its specificity is not known. The data were obtained in a study of T cell repertoires in cytomegalovirus infection. Across the whole study: It was recently identified HLA-C-restricted and well-studied HLA-B-restricted CMV epitopes that the study used. TCR beta signatures that were public indicated CMV infection and matching HLA type.

CDR1 and CDR2 from the germline V gene are MDHEN and SYDVKM. The CDR3 runs to 12 residues. Trimming stripped 8 bases from V and 4 bases from J, with 12 bases between. Notes on the study in general: Cumulative frequency (of public TCR beta family members) identified carriers of CMV plus the relevant HLA. The ex vivo response was dominated by HLA-C-restricted CMV-specific TCR beta clonotypes.

TCRdb redid the calling of the reads with MiXCR, one entry per CDR3 protein. Among over 250,000 distinct CDR3 sequences, around 20% were seen once, and the ten largest hold roughly a fifth. J is TRBJ2-7 and V is TRBV28, with TRBD1 as a possible D gene (6 bases). The receptor's source is a human donor in good health (CMV status not recorded). Some clones in this sample may be carry-over from other donors' samples. Sequencing used cultured PBMCs, obtained from culture after CMV antigen stimulation. The CDR3 region is CASGQIQYEQYF. DNA for the CDR3: TGTGCCAGCGGACAGATCCAATACGAGCAGTACTTC.